This T cell receptor (beta chain) was documented in a study of blood T cell repertoires in COVID-19. Enrolment of Seattle patients took place during active infection, and they were followed longitudinally. Repertoires were generated with immunoSEQ multiplex PCR, while TCRdb's copy carries only in-frame clones and drops some. The table includes hundreds of thousands of clones, about 87% detected once. V shed 1 base and J shed 6 bases, with 9 bases lying between them. The CDR3 is 14 amino acids. Germline V gives CDR1 LGHDT, CDR2 YNNKEL (reference sequence). Sample: peripheral blood. This TCR was recovered from a woman in her thirties with COVID-19, enrolled during active disease. This chain joins TRBV3-1 (or the pseudogene TRBV3-2) and TRBJ2-2; D remains unclear. The CDR3, as DNA: TGTGCCAGCAGCCAAGTTCGAGGCCCCGGGGAGCTGTTTTTT. This gives the protein CASSQVRGPGELFF.